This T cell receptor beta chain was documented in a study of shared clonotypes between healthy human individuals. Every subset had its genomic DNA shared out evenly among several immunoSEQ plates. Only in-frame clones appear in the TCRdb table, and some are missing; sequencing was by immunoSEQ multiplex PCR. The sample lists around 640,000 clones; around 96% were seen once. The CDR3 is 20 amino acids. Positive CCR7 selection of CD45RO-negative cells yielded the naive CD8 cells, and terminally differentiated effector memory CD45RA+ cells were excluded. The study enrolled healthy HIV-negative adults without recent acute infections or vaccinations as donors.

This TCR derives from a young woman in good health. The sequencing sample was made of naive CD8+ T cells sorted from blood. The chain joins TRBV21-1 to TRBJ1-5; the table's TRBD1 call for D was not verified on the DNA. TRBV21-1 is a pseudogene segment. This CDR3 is CASSKHEKGQEKYSNQPQHF. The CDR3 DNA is TGTGCCAGCAGCAAACACGAAAAAGGACAGGAAAAGTATAGCAATCAGCCCCAGCATTTT.